What follows are 30 T cell receptor beta chains derived from one specimen sequenced in a study of blood T cell repertoires in COVID-19. Here immunoSEQ multiplex PCR was the method, and the copy in TCRdb shows in-frame clones only, minus some. The sample consists of some 180,000 clones, 84% of them appearing once. The source material was peripheral blood. The receptors were gathered from a woman of 80 years or more with COVID-19, enrolled during active disease.

This clone was recorded a few times. The chain couples TRBV5-1 to TRBJ1-2, with no clear D. This CDR3 is built from 12 residues. CDR1 is SGHRS and CDR2 is YFSETQ in the germline V gene. The V gene lost 0 bases and the J gene lost 11 bases, with 11 bases spanning the gap. Written as DNA, the CDR3 is TGCGCCAGCAGCTTGGTGGCAGCGGATTACACCTTC. Encoded protein: CASSLVAADYTF.

The chain employs TRBV5-1 and TRBJ2-3, with D possibly TRBD1 on 6 matching bases. Germline values: CDR1 SGHRS, CDR2 YFSETQ. This CDR3 has 14 residues. Trimming cost V 5 bases and J 4 bases, with 14 bases left between them. The chain's CDR3 is CASRITGNPDTQYF. In DNA form, the CDR3 reads TGCGCCAGCAGAATAACAGGGAATCCAGATACGCAGTATTTT.

The V gene is TRBV19, the J gene TRBJ1-5; 11 positions match TRBD1. V gave up 5 bases and J gave up 3 bases; unmatched junction bases: 12. This CDR3 has 18 amino acids. CDR1 and CDR2 (germline): LNHDA, SQIVND (reference sequence). This CDR3 is CASSVYTGTGGPNQPQHF. The DNA of the CDR3 is TGTGCCAGTAGTGTATATACCGGGACAGGGGGTCCCAATCAGCCCCAGCATTTT.

V usage is TRBV12-3 or TRBV12-4 and J usage is TRBJ1-5, with no clear D. This CDR3 is built from 13 residues. Deletions cut 6 bases from V and 6 bases from J, with 12 bases between. CDR3 nucleotides: TGTGCCAGCAGCCTGGAGAGTAGTCAGCCCCAGCATTTT. Translated, it gives CASSLESSQPQHF.

The V gene is TRBV3-1 (or the pseudogene TRBV3-2), the J gene TRBJ1-2; D possibly corresponds to TRBD1 (5 bases). V was pared by 1 base and J by 8 bases, with 8 bases between. Germline V gives CDR1 LGHDT, CDR2 YNNKEL (reference sequence). The CDR3 is 12 residues long. The CDR3 sequence: CASSQAGVGYTF. The CDR3 bases are TGTGCCAGCAGCCAAGCGGGGGTCGGCTACACCTTC.

V and J are TRBV6-5 and TRBJ2-7; TRBD2 is a possible D gene (6 bases). The CDR3 is 14 residues long. Per germline, CDR1 MNHEY and CDR2 SVGAGI. The ends were cut back, 2 bases at V and 0 bases at J, with 8 bases in the middle. In DNA, the CDR3 is TGTGCCAGCAGTTACCACGGGGGCTCCTACGAGCAGTACTTC. Protein product: CASSYHGGSYEQYF.

This chain joins TRBV6-2 or TRBV6-3 and TRBJ1-5; 10 positions agree with TRBD1. From germline, CDR1 is MNHEY and CDR2 SVGEGT. This CDR3 has 16 residues. Germline trimming cut 2 bases from V and 2 bases from J; bases unmatched to any gene: 3. The CDR3 nucleotides read TGTGCCAGCAGTTACCCCGGGACAGGGGGCAATCAGCCCCAGCATTTT. It translates to CASSYPGTGGNQPQHF.

The chain uses TRBV6-5 and TRBJ2-7, with 7 bases aligning to TRBD1. Germline CDR1 and CDR2: MNHEY and SVGAGI. J gave up 0 bases and V 0 bases, and 5 bases lay outside the gene matches. CDR3 length: 16 residues. CDR3 protein: CASSYSTTGFSYEQYF. CDR3 DNA sequence: TGTGCCAGCAGTTACTCCACGACAGGGTTCTCCTACGAGCAGTACTTC.

This sequence joins TRBV4-1 and TRBJ1-5, with D perhaps TRBD1 (5 bases). CDR1 MGHRA and CDR2 YSYEKL come from the germline V gene. The CDR3 length is 16 residues. Trimming took off 2 bases at V and 0 bases at J, with 11 bases between the two ends. Here the CDR3 DNA reads TGCGCCAGCAGCCAAAGGACATCTTATAGCAATCAGCCCCAGCATTTT. It codes for CASSQRTSYSNQPQHF.

The chain links TRBV9 to TRBJ2-7; TRBD1 matches 12 bases. The germline V gene encodes CDR1 SGDLS and CDR2 YYNGEE. With 6 bases clipped from V and 4 bases from J, the junction kept 5 bases outside the gene matches. CDR3 length: 14 amino acids. DNA for the CDR3: TGTGCCAGCAACTCGGGACAGGGGGCTTACGAGCAGTACTTC. Protein product: CASNSGQGAYEQYF.

This rearrangement joins TRBV10-2 to TRBJ2-3; tentative D call: TRBD2 (6 bases). Trimming took 4 bases from V and 4 from J, leaving 21 bases between them. The CDR3 is made up of 17 amino acids. Germline V gene sequence: CDR1 WSHSY, CDR2 SAAADI. The CDR3 loop is CASSGASLAARSDTQYF. CDR3 DNA sequence: TGCGCCAGCAGTGGAGCCTCACTAGCCGCTAGGTCAGATACGCAGTATTTT.

The chain carries TRBV6-5 and TRBJ1-5, with 7 bases fitting TRBD1. J lost 3 bases, V lost 6 bases, and 8 bases had no gene match. CDR3 length: 15 residues. The germline V gene has CDR1 MNHEY and CDR2 SVGAGI. CDR3 sequence (DNA): TGTGCCAGCAGGCCATCAGGGGGTGTCAATCAGCCCCAGCATTTT. This encodes CASRPSGGVNQPQHF.

V is TRBV7-8 and J is TRBJ2-7; 8 bases align to TRBD2. V shed 5 bases and J 3 bases; nucleotides not matched to a gene: 12. CDR1 SGHVS and CDR2 FQNEAQ come from the germline V gene. The CDR3 runs to 16 residues. In nucleotides, the CDR3 is TGTGCCAGCAGCCCGAGGGGGGGGACTAGATTCTACGAGCAGTACTTC. Its translation is CASSPRGGTRFYEQYF. The full variable domain, its missing parts supplied by reference TRBV7-8 and TRBJ2-7, is GAGVSQSPRYKVAKRGQDVALRCDPISGHVSLFWYQQALGQGPEFLTYFQNEAQLDKSGLPSDRFFAERPEGSVSTLKIQRTQQEDSAVYLCASSPRGGTRFYEQYFGPGTRLTVT.

This chain joins TRBV27 and TRBJ2-1; D remains unclear. The CDR3 contains 15 residues. V was pared by 2 bases and J by 3 bases, with 11 bases between. Per germline, CDR1 MNHEY and CDR2 SMNVEV (reference sequence). CDR3 coding DNA: TGTGCCAGCAGTTTAGCTGGTGGCAGCTACAATGAGCAGTTCTTC. Its protein product is CASSLAGGSYNEQFF.

The J gene is TRBJ2-5, the V gene TRBV5-8, with 7 bases aligning to TRBD2. V trimming: 5 bases; J trimming: 5 bases; junction bases outside the gene matches: 6. The CDR3 is 13 amino acids. Germline CDR1 and CDR2: SGHTS and YDEGEE. CDR3 sequence: CASRVGGSETQYF. The CDR3 region has the DNA TGTGCCAGCAGGGTCGGCGGGAGTGAGACCCAGTACTTC.

V is TRBV12-5 and J is TRBJ2-3; 7 positions agree with TRBD1. From germline, CDR1 is LGHNT and CDR2 FRNRAP. V lost 0 bases to trimming and J lost 0 bases; unmatched junction nucleotides: 9. The CDR3 consists of 18 residues. CDR3 loop: CASGLVLGTDLSTDTQYF. The CDR3 coding sequence is TGTGCTAGTGGTTTGGTACTCGGGACAGACCTTAGCACAGATACGCAGTATTTT.

This clone was observed a handful of times. The V call is TRBV5-1, the J call TRBJ1-4; D not certain. Germline loops: CDR1 SGHRS, CDR2 YFSETQ. CDR3 length equals 13 residues. Trimming removed 0 bases from V and 16 bases from J, with 16 bases in between. For the CDR3, the DNA is TGCGCCAGCAGCTTGGAGCAAGGAACAGCCCAGTTTTTT. This sequence encodes CASSLEQGTAQFF.

This clone was counted between two and nine times. The CDR3 sequence: CSASLGTGGNYEQYF. The CDR3 nucleotides read TGCAGTGCTAGTCTCGGGACGGGAGGAAATTACGAGCAGTACTTC. The chain carries TRBV20-1 and TRBJ2-7; TRBD2 aligns across 7 bases. There are 15 residues in the CDR3. Germline CDR1 is DFQATT and CDR2 is SNEGSKA (reference sequence). J gave up 4 bases and V 3 bases, and 12 bases lay outside the gene matches.

This chain connects TRBV7-9 to TRBJ2-7, with D perhaps TRBD1 (6 bases). V was shortened by 3 bases and J by 3 bases, with 9 bases between the two germline ends. This CDR3 comprises 13 residues. Germline lookup yields CDR1 SEHNR and CDR2 FQNEAQ (reference sequence). The CDR3 is CASSFGDNYEQYF. The DNA of the CDR3 is TGTGCCAGCAGCTTTGGGGACAACTACGAGCAGTACTTC.

V is TRBV6-5 and J is TRBJ1-5, with a possible D match to TRBD1 (5 bases). Trimming left V 8 bases short and J 0 bases short, with 11 bases between. The germline gives CDR1 MNHEY, CDR2 SVGAGI. CDR3 length equals 14 residues. DNA for the CDR3: TGTGCCAGCCGGGGGGGTTATAGCAATCAGCCCCAGCATTTT. As protein: CASRGGYSNQPQHF.

The chain links TRBV11-1 to TRBJ2-1, with TRBD2 as a possible D gene (6 bases). The germline V and J ends were trimmed by 0 bases and 4 bases, with 10 bases remaining between them. The CDR3 is 15 amino acids. Germline CDR1 is SGHAT and CDR2 is FQDESV (reference sequence). The CDR3 spells CASSLAPGEYNEQFF. The CDR3 region has the DNA TGTGCCAGCAGCTTAGCCCCGGGAGAATACAATGAGCAGTTCTTC.

This chain uses TRBV19 with TRBJ2-4; no definite D call. V was trimmed by 8 bases and J by 6 bases, leaving 11 bases between them. The CDR3 has 12 residues. Germline CDR1 is LNHDA and CDR2 is SQIVND (reference sequence). The CDR3 DNA reads TGTGCCAGTCATCGGAGCTTAAACATTCAGTACTTC. Amino acids: CASHRSLNIQYF.

V usage is TRBV30 and J usage is TRBJ1-2, with D uncertain. V lost 2 bases, J lost 2 bases, and 6 bases lay in between. The germline CDR1 and CDR2 sequences are GTSNPN and SVGIG (reference sequence). The CDR3 is 12 amino acids. CDR3 loop: CAWSRGNYGYTF. The CDR3 DNA reads as TGTGCCTGGAGTCGTGGCAACTATGGCTACACCTTC.

V and J are TRBV27 and TRBJ2-7; 8 nucleotides agree with TRBD2. Germline trimming cut 4 bases from V and 6 bases from J; bases unmatched to any gene: 11. This CDR3 region has 15 residues. Germline V CDR1 and CDR2: MNHEY, SMNVEV (reference sequence). The CDR3: CASSSLAGRGSEQYF. The CDR3, as DNA: TGTGCCAGCAGTTCCCTAGCGGGTCGAGGTAGCGAGCAGTACTTC.

This chain joins TRBV9 and TRBJ2-3; 7 bases agree with TRBD1. Trimming removed 3 bases from V and 5 bases from J; junction bases left unmatched: 9. CDR1 is SGDLS and CDR2 is YYNGEE in the germline V gene. The CDR3 is 15 residues long. CDR3 residues: CASSGRDSRRDTQYF. DNA of the CDR3: TGTGCCAGCAGCGGCCGGGACAGCAGACGAGATACGCAGTATTTT.

V usage is TRBV30 and J usage is TRBJ2-2, with 12 bases that match TRBD2. The CDR3 is 15 residues long. Trimming took 8 bases from V and 0 from J; bases not matched to a gene: 4. CDR1 is GTSNPN and CDR2 is SVGIG in the germline V gene (reference sequence). The CDR3 DNA follows: TGTGCCCGACGACTAGCGGGAGCGAACACCGGGGAGCTGTTTTTT. Translating gives CARRLAGANTGELFF.

This chain connects TRBV10-2 to TRBJ2-3, with 7 bases aligning to TRBD1. V lost 6 bases and J lost 4; bases outside the gene matches: 7. Germline lookup yields CDR1 WSHSY and CDR2 SAAADI. The CDR3 loop spans 14 amino acids. This chain's CDR3 is CASRLGGDADTQYF. The CDR3 bases are TGCGCCAGCAGGCTAGGGGGCGATGCAGATACGCAGTATTTT.

Comment on this clone: A read error may produce the germline difference seen at one junction end. The chain has TRBV9 and TRBJ2-7; D is perhaps TRBD2 (7 bases). Germline V gene data show CDR1 as SGDLS and CDR2 as YYNGEE. There are 15 residues in the CDR3. In DNA form, the CDR3 reads TGCGCCAGCAGCGGAGGGGGGGGAATTCTCTACGAGCAGTACTTC. This translates into CASSGGGGILYEQYF.

The V gene is TRBV30, the J gene TRBJ2-7, with 14 bases fitting TRBD2. The trim removed 4 bases at V and 6 bases at J, leaving 5 bases unmatched. The CDR3 totals 14 residues. Germline values: CDR1 GTSNPN, CDR2 SVGIG (reference sequence). CDR3 DNA sequence: TGTGCCTGGAAGACTAGCGGGAGGGCCAGCGAGCAGTACTTC. Its protein is CAWKTSGRASEQYF.

The chain employs TRBV12-3 or TRBV12-4 and TRBJ2-3; D is unclear. The V end was cut by 9 bases, the J end by 5 bases, with 9 bases between. CDR3 length: 11 residues. CDR3 residues: CASSLGDTQYF. CDR3 DNA: TGTGCCAGTAGCCTTGGAGATACGCAGTATTTT.